This T cell receptor (beta chain) is from a study of CD8 T cells in ankylosing spondylitis. Study-level results: Within peripheral blood, clones linked to disease were CD8+ and relatively rare.

The germline V and J ends were trimmed by 4 bases and 4 bases, with 13 bases remaining between them. The V gene's germline CDR1 is SGHRS and CDR2 YFSETQ. The CDR3 has 14 residues. This clonotype is categorized as medium-sized (0.01 to 0.1%). What it binds is not known. A quantitative 5'-RACE method, one with molecular barcodes, was used to make TCR beta libraries. TCRdb re-called the 5' RACE reads with MiXCR, one entry per CDR3 protein. The sample includes 100,000 or so distinct CDR3 sequences, nearly 25% seen only once; the top ten take 9% to 15%. The rearrangement joins TRBV5-1 to TRBJ2-3, with D tentatively TRBD1 (5 bases). The clonotype originates from a male donor with ankylosing spondylitis. Sequencing was performed on synovial fluid, either unsorted or a sorted T cell fraction (not recorded which). CDR3 amino acids: CASSDPQGSDTQYF. Written as DNA, the CDR3 is TGCGCCAGCAGCGATCCTCAGGGTTCAGATACGCAGTATTTT.